The table lists the clone carrying this TCR beta chain with many counts. For sorted libraries, the input was 1 million CD4+ or CD8+ T cells. The data were obtained in a study of neurological immune-mediated disorders. TCRdb used MiXCR to reprocess the 5' RACE reads, holding one entry per CDR3 protein. The sample yields about 21,000 distinct CDR3 sequences, 15% to 20% seen once. Trimming removed 4 bases from V and 1 base from J, with 7 bases in between. The germline V gene encodes CDR1 MNHNS and CDR2 SASEGT. There are 13 residues in the CDR3. The material sequenced was CD8+ T cells from blood. The TCR was taken from a woman under 30 with multiple sclerosis. This sequence joins TRBV6-1 and TRBJ1-1; no reliable D call. The CDR3 reads CASSGLENTEAFF. In DNA, the CDR3 is TGTGCCAGCAGTGGGTTGGAGAACACTGAAGCTTTCTTT.